This T cell receptor beta chain comes out of a study of cytomegalovirus exposure and HLA in healthy donors. Study-level points and caveats: Reports credit the classifier with highly specific, highly sensitive diagnosis of cytomegalovirus status. It was confirmed in vitro that a few of the CMV-associated chains were specific for CMV antigens. A later analysis revealed that TCR association rates differed between HLA loci, peaking at DRB1 and bottoming out at HLA-C. Apparent HLA restriction characterized most CMV-associated TCR beta chains in a later analysis.

The study ran its PCR with 60 Vbeta and 13 Jbeta primers. The method was immunoSEQ multiplex PCR; TCRdb's version includes in-frame clones alone and lacks a portion of them. The sample records 130,000 to 150,000 clones, about 80% being singletons. Turning to this clone: Its cognate antigen is unknown.

The CDR3 sequence is 14 residues long. The germline V gene has CDR1 SGHRS and CDR2 YFSETQ. V lost 3 bases to trimming and J lost 3 bases; unmatched junction nucleotides: 0. Sequenced: PBMCs. The chain combines TRBV5-1 with TRBJ2-2; 9 nucleotides agree with TRBD1. This receptor was obtained from a woman aged 18-29 years in good health and CMV-seropositive. The CDR3 region has the DNA TGCGCCAGCAGCTGGGACAGGGACACCGGGGAGCTGTTTTTT. Its translation is CASSWDRDTGELFF. Combining the CDR3 with reference TRBV5-1 and TRBJ2-2 gives the whole variable domain KAGVTQTPRYLIKTRGQQVTLSCSPISGHRSVSWYQQTPGQGLQFLFEYFSETQRNKGNFPGRFSGRQFSNSRSEMNVSTLELGDSALYLCASSWDRDTGELFFGEGSRLTVL.